This note documents a single T cell receptor beta chain sequence. This clone has more than one count but fewer than ten. The antigen it binds to is not known. Per-base quality was not reported, and no clone a single base away is much larger than it. The sample's treatment or condition, from its label and the paper: randomized to nivolumab then ipilimumab (arm A) or the reverse (arm B). None of the patients in the trial had previously been given DNA-damaging chemotherapy. Samples were obtained from patients with melanoma enrolled in CheckMate 064, a randomized, open-label phase II trial of sequential checkpoint blockade. Tumor TCR sequencing used genomic DNA from formalin-fixed paraffin-embedded (FFPE) tissue samples. TCRbeta CDR3 regions were immunosequenced from genomic DNA with the immunoSEQ Assay. Before high-throughput sequencing, genomic DNA was amplified using bias-controlled multiplex PCR. Turning to the authors' computational methods: To quantify the absolute abundance of each unique TCRbeta CDR3 region, the sequences were collapsed and filtered. Clonality was defined as 1 minus Pielou's evenness and was calculated using productive rearrangements only. Tumor T-cell fraction was calculated by normalizing TCRbeta template counts to usable DNA, which was estimated from several housekeeping genes. A previously published method was used to identify clones whose frequencies were significantly greater in on-treatment samples than in baseline samples. TCRdb obtained this table from immuneACCESS and retained in-frame rearrangements with V and J assigned. These tables miss some clones; where compared with another copy, unresolved V genes account for less than half of the shortfall, and the remainder is unexplained. V, J and clone size are those of that table, while D and trimming were read from the DNA. The sample table shows around 35,000 clones, and approximately 30% are seen once. About 1.6% of the sample comes from the top ten.

This sample is drawn from a study of sequential checkpoint blockade in melanoma (dated by TCRdb to the late 2010s). Regarding the complete study: Patients were assigned by 1:1 randomization to either first-line nivolumab followed by ipilimumab (arm A) or ipilimumab followed by nivolumab (arm B). About 81% of the matched pre- and post-treatment tumor biopsy pairs came from the same lesion. For 20 to 25 patients, matched tumor biopsies were obtained before treatment and at week 13, following single-agent nivolumab (arm A) or ipilimumab (arm B). Maintenance nivolumab came after both trial sequences. DNA from about 90 melanoma tumor samples collected before treatment underwent TCRbeta immunosequencing. Overall study results and their limits: Tumor T-cell fraction and clonality were correlated with PD-L1 staining and CD8+ T-cell counts, but not with mutational load. In the nivolumab-first arm (arm A), pretreatment tumor TIL clonality was associated with response (P = .04). Patients whose tumor T-cell fraction and clonality increased by week 13 were about 30 times more likely to achieve clinical benefit. Small sample sizes and reduced statistical power limited the within-arm analyses of tumor T-cell fraction. The response-prediction model combining TCR metrics and mutation burden needs validation in larger, independent patient cohorts.

The CDR3 goes from the cysteine to the phenylalanine over 12 residues. The CDR3 DNA has 36 bases and is translated from base 1. For CDR1 and CDR2, the germline V gene (reference sequence) lists GTSNPN and SVGIG. V and J are truncated by 2 bases and 8 bases respectively, leaving an intervening sequence of 12 bases. This TCR was sampled from a human donor with melanoma. This material consisted of tumor tissue (inferred from file names), taken from a patient given nivolumab and ipilimumab in sequence. The chain was built from TRBV30 and TRBJ1-2; the D gene identity is not certain. The CDR3 reads as follows: CAWSREASGYTF. The sequence in DNA is TGTGCCTGGAGTCGGGAAGCTTCGGGCTACACCTTC.